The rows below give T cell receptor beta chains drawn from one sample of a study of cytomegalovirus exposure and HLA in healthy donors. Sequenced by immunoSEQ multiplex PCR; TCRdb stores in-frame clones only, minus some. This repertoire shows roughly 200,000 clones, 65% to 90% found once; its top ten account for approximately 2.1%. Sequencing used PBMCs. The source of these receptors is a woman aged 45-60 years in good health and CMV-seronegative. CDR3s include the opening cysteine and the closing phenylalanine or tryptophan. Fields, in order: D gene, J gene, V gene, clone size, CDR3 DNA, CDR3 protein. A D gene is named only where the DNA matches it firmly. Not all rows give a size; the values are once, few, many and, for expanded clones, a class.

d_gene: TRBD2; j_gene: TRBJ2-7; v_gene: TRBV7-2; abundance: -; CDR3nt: TGTGCCAGCAGCCGGACTAGCGGATCCTACGAGCAGTACTTC; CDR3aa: CASSRTSGSYEQYF
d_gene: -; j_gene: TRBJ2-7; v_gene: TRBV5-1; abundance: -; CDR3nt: TGCGCCAGCAGCTTAGCGCTAGTTGGAATCTACGAGCAGTACTTC; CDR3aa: CASSLALVGIYEQYF
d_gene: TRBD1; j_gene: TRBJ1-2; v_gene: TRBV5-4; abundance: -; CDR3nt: TGTGCCAACCACGGACAGGGGGCGTATGGCTACACCTTC; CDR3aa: CANHGQGAYGYTF
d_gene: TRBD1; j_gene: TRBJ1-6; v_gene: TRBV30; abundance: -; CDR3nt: TGTGCCTGGACCTCCGGGACAGCTAATTCACCCCTCCACTTT; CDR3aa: CAWTSGTANSPLHF
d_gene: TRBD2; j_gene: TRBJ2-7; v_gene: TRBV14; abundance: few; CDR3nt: TGTGCCAGCAGCCTTGGGACTAGCGGGATTTACGAGCAGTACTTC; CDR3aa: CASSLGTSGIYEQYF
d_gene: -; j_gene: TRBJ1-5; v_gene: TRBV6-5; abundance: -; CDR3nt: TGTGCCAGCAGTGAATCGGGGAGTGTGCCCCAGCATTTT; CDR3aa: CASSESGSVPQHF
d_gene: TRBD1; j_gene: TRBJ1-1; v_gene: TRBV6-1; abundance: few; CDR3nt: TGTGCCAGCGGCAGGGACAGCAACACTGAAGCTTTCTTT; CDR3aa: CASGRDSNTEAFF
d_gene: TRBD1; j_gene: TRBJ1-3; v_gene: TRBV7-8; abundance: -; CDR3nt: TGTGCCAGCAGCTCGGACAGGACCTCTGGAAACACCATATATTTT; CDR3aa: CASSSDRTSGNTIYF
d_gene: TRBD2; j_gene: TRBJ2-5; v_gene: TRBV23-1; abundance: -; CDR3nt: TGCGCCAGCAGTCAAGGACTAGAGCAAGAGACCCAGTACTTC; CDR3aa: CASSQGLEQETQYF
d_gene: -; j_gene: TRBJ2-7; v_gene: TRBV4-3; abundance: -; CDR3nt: TGCGCCAGCAGCCAAGATTTGCAGGGGATACCCTACGAGCAGTACTTC; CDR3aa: CASSQDLQGIPYEQYF
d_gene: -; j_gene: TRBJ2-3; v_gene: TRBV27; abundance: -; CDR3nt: TGTGCCAGCAGTTTATCATTAGCACAGGGCGAGGATACGCAGTATTTT; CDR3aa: CASSLSLAQGEDTQYF
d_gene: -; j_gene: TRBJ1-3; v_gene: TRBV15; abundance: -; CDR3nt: TGTGCCACCAGTTTATCTGGAAACACCATATATTTT; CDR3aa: CATSLSGNTIYF
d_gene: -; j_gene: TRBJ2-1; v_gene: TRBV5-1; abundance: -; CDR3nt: TGCGCCAGCAGCGGGGAACGGGGGACTAATGAGCAGTTCTTC; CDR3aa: CASSGERGTNEQFF
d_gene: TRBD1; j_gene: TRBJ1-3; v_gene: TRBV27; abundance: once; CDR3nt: TGTGCCAGCAGGAAAGGACAGGCTTCCTCTGGAAACACCATATATTTT; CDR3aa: CASRKGQASSGNTIYF
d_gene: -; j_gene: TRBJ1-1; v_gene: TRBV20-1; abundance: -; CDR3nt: TGCAGTGCTGATAGGAACACTGAAGCTTTCTTT; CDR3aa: CSADRNTEAFF
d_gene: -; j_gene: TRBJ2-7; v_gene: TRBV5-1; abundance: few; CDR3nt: TGCGCCAGCAGCCATATTGGGCAGGGCGAGCAGTACTTC; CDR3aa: CASSHIGQGEQYF
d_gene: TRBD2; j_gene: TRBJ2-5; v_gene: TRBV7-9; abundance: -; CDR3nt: TGTTCCAGCAGCCGAGGTGGACTAGCGGGAAGAGAGACCCAGTACTTC; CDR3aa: CSSSRGGLAGRETQYF
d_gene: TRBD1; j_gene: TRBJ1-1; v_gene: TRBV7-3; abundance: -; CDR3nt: TGTGCCAGCAGCTTAGCCCAGGGGGGTGAAGCTTTCTTT; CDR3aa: CASSLAQGGEAFF
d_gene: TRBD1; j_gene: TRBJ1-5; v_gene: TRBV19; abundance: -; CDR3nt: TGTGCCAGTAGTAGGAGACAGGGTGCAGTGGGACAGCCCCAGCATTTT; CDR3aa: CASSRRQGAVGQPQHF
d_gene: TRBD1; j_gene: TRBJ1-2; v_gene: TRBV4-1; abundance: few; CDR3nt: TGCGCCAGCAGCCAAGATGGGAGGGACAGGGAGAGCTACACCTTC; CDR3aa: CASSQDGRDRESYTF
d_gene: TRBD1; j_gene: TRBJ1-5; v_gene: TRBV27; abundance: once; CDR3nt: TGTGCCAGCAGTTTCGGAGGGGGCCCAAATCAGCCCCAGCATTTT; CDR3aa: CASSFGGGPNQPQHF
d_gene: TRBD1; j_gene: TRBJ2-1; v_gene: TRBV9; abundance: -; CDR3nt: TGTGCCAGCAGCGCTAGACAGGGTGATGAGCAGTTCTTC; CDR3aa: CASSARQGDEQFF
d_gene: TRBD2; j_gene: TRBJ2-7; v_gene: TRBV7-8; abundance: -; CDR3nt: TGTGCCAGCAGCAGAACTCTAGCGGGAGTGACCTACGAGCAGTACTTC; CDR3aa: CASSRTLAGVTYEQYF
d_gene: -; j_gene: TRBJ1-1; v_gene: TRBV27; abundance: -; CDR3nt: TGTGCCAGCAGTTTATCACCGGGGAGGGACACTGAAGCTTTCTTT; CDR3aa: CASSLSPGRDTEAFF
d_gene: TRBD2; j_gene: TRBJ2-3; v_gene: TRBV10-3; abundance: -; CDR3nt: TGTGCCATCAGTTCCGGGGCTAGCGGGAAGGTAGATACGCAGTATTTT; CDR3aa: CAISSGASGKVDTQYF
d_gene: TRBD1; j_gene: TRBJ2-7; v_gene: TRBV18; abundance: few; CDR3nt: TGTGCCAGCTCAACTTCGACAGGGGGCCTCTACGAGCAGTACTTC; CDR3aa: CASSTSTGGLYEQYF
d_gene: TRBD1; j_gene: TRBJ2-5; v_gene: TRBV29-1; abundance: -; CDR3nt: TGCAGCGTCCTCCGGGACAGGGGAATGCAGACCCAGTACTTC; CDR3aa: CSVLRDRGMQTQYF
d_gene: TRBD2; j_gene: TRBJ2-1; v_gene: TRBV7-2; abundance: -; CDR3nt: TGTGCCAGCAGCTTAGCGGGAGGGCCACGTAGCTCCTACAATGAGCAGTTCTTC; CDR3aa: CASSLAGGPRSSYNEQFF
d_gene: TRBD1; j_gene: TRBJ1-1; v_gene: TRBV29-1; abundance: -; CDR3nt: TGCAGCGTTGGAGGGGGCAGGACTGAAGCTTTCTTT; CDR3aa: CSVGGGRTEAFF
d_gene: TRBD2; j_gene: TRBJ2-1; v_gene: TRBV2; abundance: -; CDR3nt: TGTGCCAGCAGTGAACCGCGGGGGGGGGTGCAGTTCTTC; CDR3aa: CASSEPRGGVQFF
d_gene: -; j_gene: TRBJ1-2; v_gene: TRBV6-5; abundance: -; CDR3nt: TGTGCCAGCAGCCAAGGCGGGGGCTATGGCTACACCTTC; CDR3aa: CASSQGGGYGYTF
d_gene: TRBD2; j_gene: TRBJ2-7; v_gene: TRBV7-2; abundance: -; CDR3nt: TGTGCCAGCAGCCCGGGACTAGCGCATAGCTCCTACGAGCAGTACTTC; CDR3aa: CASSPGLAHSSYEQYF
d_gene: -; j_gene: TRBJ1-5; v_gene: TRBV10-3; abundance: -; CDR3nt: TGTGCCATCAGTGAGTCGGGCAGTGAGCAGCCCCAGCATTTT; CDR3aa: CAISESGSEQPQHF
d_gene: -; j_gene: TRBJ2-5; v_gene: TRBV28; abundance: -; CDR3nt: TGTGCCAGCAGTTTCTGGGGACTTAAGACGGAGACCCAGTACTTC; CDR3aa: CASSFWGLKTETQYF
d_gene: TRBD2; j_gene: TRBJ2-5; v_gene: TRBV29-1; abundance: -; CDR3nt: TGCAGCGTTGGCCCAGCGGGAGGATTAGAACCTCCAGAGACCCAGTACTTC; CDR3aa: CSVGPAGGLEPPETQYF